This T cell receptor (beta chain) was recorded in a study of cytomegalovirus exposure and HLA in healthy donors. Study-wide findings and caveats: TCR beta chains numbering more than 150 were designated cytomegalovirus-associated.

Regarding this clone: What it recognizes is unknown.

Use of 60 Vbeta and 13 Jbeta primers characterized the PCR. Measured with immunoSEQ multiplex PCR; TCRdb has only the in-frame clones, and not every one. The sample contains some 120,000 clones, roughly 76% of which appear only once. V gave up 4 bases and J gave up 5 bases; unmatched junction bases: 7. This CDR3 has 15 residues. The germline V gene encodes CDR1 SEHNR and CDR2 FQNEAQ (reference sequence). The source of this sequence is a woman in her forties in good health and CMV-seropositive. The sample comprised PBMCs. The rearrangement joins TRBV7-9 to TRBJ1-4, with 7 bases identical to TRBD1. The DNA of the CDR3 is TGTGCCAGCAGCTCCGCAGGGGGACCAAATGAAAAACTGTTTTTT. Protein sequence: CASSSAGGPNEKLFF. Combining the CDR3 with reference TRBV7-9 and TRBJ1-4 gives the whole variable domain DTGVSQNPRHKITKRGQNVTFRCDPISEHNRLYWYRQTLGQGPEFLTYFQNEAQLEKSRLLSDRFSAERPKGSFSTLEIQRTEQGDSAMYLCASSSAGGPNEKLFFGSGTQLSVL.